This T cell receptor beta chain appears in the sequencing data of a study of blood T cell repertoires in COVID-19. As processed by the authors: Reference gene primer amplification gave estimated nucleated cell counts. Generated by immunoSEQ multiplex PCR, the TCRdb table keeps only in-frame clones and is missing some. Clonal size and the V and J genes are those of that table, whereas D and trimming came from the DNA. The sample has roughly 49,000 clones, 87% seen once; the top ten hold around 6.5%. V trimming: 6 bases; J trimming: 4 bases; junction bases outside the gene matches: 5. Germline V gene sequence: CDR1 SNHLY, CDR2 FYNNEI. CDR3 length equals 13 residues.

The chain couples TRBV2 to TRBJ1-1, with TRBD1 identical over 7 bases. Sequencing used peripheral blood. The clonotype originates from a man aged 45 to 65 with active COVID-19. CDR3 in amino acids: CASSPQGFTEAFF. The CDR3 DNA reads TGTGCCAGCAGCCCACAGGGGTTCACTGAAGCTTTCTTT.